The T cell receptor (beta chain) under discussion was sequenced for a study of control samples from healthy donors and cancer patients. Measured with immunoSEQ multiplex PCR; TCRdb has only the in-frame clones, and not every one. The repertoire holds roughly 23,000 clones, with around 83% as singletons. The sequence was obtained from a man in his 60s with head and neck cancer. The sample was PBMCs.

CDR3 residues: CASSLGVFNTGELFF. The DNA of the CDR3 is TGTGCCAGCAGTTTGGGAGTTTTTAACACCGGGGAGCTGTTTTTT. This chain joins TRBV28 and TRBJ2-2; perhaps TRBD2 as D (5 bases). V gave up 3 bases and J gave up 2 bases, with 10 bases separating them. In germline, CDR1 is MDHEN, CDR2 SYDVKM. CDR3 length: 15 amino acids.